These T cell receptor beta chains were read from a single sample in a study of control samples from healthy donors and cancer patients. Clones were sequenced by immunoSEQ multiplex PCR, and TCRdb holds only the in-frame ones, with some missing. The sample shows roughly 130,000 clones, approximately 91% of them seen only once. The sample consisted of blood. Receptors originate from a man between 50 and 59 years old in good health. Each CDR3 is given with its conserved first and last residue. The order of the fields is clone size, J gene, V gene, D gene, CDR3 protein, CDR3 DNA. A D gene is named only where the DNA matches it firmly. Expanded clones are given a class, and other clones once, few, many or no size at all.

>NA|TRBJ2-3|TRBV10-3|NA
CAISDGNEPDTQYF
TGTGCCATCAGTGATGGGAACGAACCAGATACGCAGTATTTT
>NA|TRBJ2-1|TRBV7-2|TRBD2
CASGKAGGPANEQFF
TGTGCCAGCGGAAAAGCGGGGGGGCCCGCTAATGAGCAGTTCTTC
>NA|TRBJ1-1|TRBV10-3|NA
CAIRTGNTEAFF
TGTGCCATCAGGACAGGTAACACTGAAGCTTTCTTT
>many|TRBJ1-2|TRBV28|NA
CASSSTFQGYTF
TGTGCCAGCAGTTCTACATTCCAAGGCTACACCTTC
>few|TRBJ1-3|TRBV30|NA
CAWLSGNTIYF
TGTGCCTGGCTCTCTGGAAACACCATATATTTT
>NA|TRBJ2-2|TRBV9|NA
CASSVGTPFTGELFF
TGTGCCAGCAGCGTAGGGACCCCTTTCACCGGGGAGCTGTTTTTT
>NA|TRBJ2-3|TRBV25-1|TRBD2
CASSEVGGYTDTQYF
TGTGCCAGCAGTGAGGTCGGGGGGTACACAGATACGCAGTATTTT
>NA|TRBJ1-4|TRBV2|TRBD1
CASSLSDRASEKLFF
TGTGCCAGCAGTTTATCGGACAGGGCTTCGGAAAAACTGTTTTTT
>NA|TRBJ1-4|TRBV29-1|NA
CSVEDVQGGSVFF
TGCAGCGTTGAAGATGTTCAAGGGGGGAGTGTGTTTTTT
>NA|TRBJ1-6|TRBV9|TRBD1
CASSVGQGNSPLHF
TGTGCCAGCAGCGTAGGACAGGGGAATTCACCCCTCCACTTT
>NA|TRBJ1-3|TRBV30|NA
CAWSSTGYGNTIYF
TGTGCCTGGAGTTCTACAGGGTACGGAAACACCATATATTTT
>once|TRBJ2-3|TRBV3-1/TRBV3-2|NA
CASSQEAGASRMQYF
TGTGCCAGCAGCCAAGAAGCGGGTGCTAGTCGAATGCAGTATTTT
>NA|TRBJ2-5|TRBV6-1|NA
CASSENGQFGTQYF
TGTGCCAGCAGTGAAAACGGGCAGTTCGGGACCCAGTACTTC
>NA|TRBJ1-2|TRBV11-2|NA
CASSFLGSYGYTF
TGTGCCAGCAGCTTTCTGGGTAGCTATGGCTACACCTTC
>NA|TRBJ2-2|TRBV7-3|NA
CASSRVANTGELFF
TGTGCCAGCAGCAGGGTCGCGAACACCGGGGAGCTGTTTTTT
>NA|TRBJ1-5|TRBV5-5|NA
CASSVGPGRNQPQHF
TGTGCCAGCAGCGTGGGGCCGGGTCGCAATCAGCCCCAGCATTTT
>NA|TRBJ2-5|TRBV6-5|NA
CASSPPGGVETQYF
TGTGCCAGCAGCCCCCCCGGGGGCGTTGAGACCCAGTACTTC
>NA|TRBJ1-2|TRBV6-5|NA
CASSYGRTYGYTF
TGTGCCAGCAGTTACGGGAGAACCTATGGCTACACCTTC
>NA|TRBJ1-1|TRBV3-1/TRBV3-2|NA
CASSQWGTEAFF
TGTGCCAGCAGCCAATGGGGCACTGAAGCTTTCTTT
>NA|TRBJ1-2|TRBV11-2|NA
CASSLASGPYYGYTF
TGTGCCAGCAGCTTAGCGTCGGGACCCTACTATGGCTACACCTTC
>NA|TRBJ2-1|TRBV21-1|NA
CASSKPKRLRVAGYNEQFF
TGTGCCAGCAGCAAACCCAAACGACTCCGGGTAGCGGGGTACAATGAGCAGTTCTTC
>NA|TRBJ2-1|TRBV6-1|TRBD2
CASSEETGGPQEQFF
TGTGCCAGCAGTGAAGAGACGGGGGGGCCTCAGGAGCAGTTCTTC
>NA|TRBJ2-3|TRBV6-2/TRBV6-3|TRBD2
CASSNPGLNTDTQYF
TGTGCCAGCAGCAACCCGGGACTAAACACAGATACGCAGTATTTT
>NA|TRBJ2-2|TRBV9|NA
CASSGTKNTGELFF
TGTGCCAGCAGCGGGACGAAGAACACCGGGGAGCTGTTTTTT
>NA|TRBJ2-1|TRBV5-1|TRBD2
CASSPRTSGGAVNEQFF
TGCGCCAGCAGCCCAAGGACTAGCGGGGGGGCCGTCAATGAGCAGTTCTTC
>NA|TRBJ2-3|TRBV12-3/TRBV12-4|NA
CASKLTADTQYF
TGTGCCAGCAAACTCACAGCGGATACGCAGTATTTT
>once|TRBJ2-7|TRBV7-9|TRBD2
CASSSGTSGDTSYEQYF
TGTGCCAGCAGCTCCGGGACTAGCGGGGACACCTCCTACGAGCAGTACTTC
>once|TRBJ1-5|TRBV19|NA
CASSIGGTPGNQPQHF
TGTGCCAGTAGTATAGGCGGGACCCCGGGCAATCAGCCCCAGCATTTT
>NA|TRBJ1-3|TRBV15|NA
CATSRDNRGHTIYF
TGTGCCACCAGCAGAGACAACCGGGGCCACACCATATATTTT
>NA|TRBJ1-1|TRBV4-1|NA
CASSQEPGAETEAFF
TGCGCCAGCAGCCAAGAGCCAGGGGCGGAGACTGAAGCTTTCTTT
>NA|TRBJ1-6|TRBV9|TRBD1
CASSVETGGSPLHF
TGTGCCAGCAGCGTGGAGACAGGGGGTTCACCCCTCCACTTT
>NA|TRBJ2-7|TRBV5-6|NA
CASSPPGSYEQYF
TGTGCCAGCAGCCCGCCTGGTTCCTACGAGCAGTACTTC
>NA|TRBJ2-4|TRBV29-1|TRBD2
CSARTSGGSKNIQYF
TGCAGCGCACGGACTAGCGGGGGATCCAAAAACATTCAGTACTTC
>NA|TRBJ2-3|TRBV5-1|NA
CASSKPDKAGTDTQYF
TGCGCCAGCAGCAAACCGGACAAAGCCGGCACAGATACGCAGTATTTT
>NA|TRBJ1-6|TRBV27|TRBD1
CASSFRTGDSPLHF
TGTGCCAGCAGTTTCCGGACAGGGGACTCACCCCTCCACTTT
>NA|TRBJ1-1|TRBV27|NA
CASSSGGQLNTEAFF
TGTGCCAGCAGTTCAGGCGGACAACTGAACACTGAAGCTTTCTTT
>NA|TRBJ2-7|TRBV10-3|NA
CAISEIGGTYEQYF
TGTGCCATCAGTGAAATTGGGGGGACCTACGAGCAGTACTTC
>NA|TRBJ2-2|TRBV11-3|TRBD1
CASSFSGTATGELFF
TGTGCCAGCAGCTTCTCCGGGACAGCCACCGGGGAGCTGTTTTTT
>NA|TRBJ1-1|TRBV7-3|NA
CASSLGMNTEAFF
TGTGCCAGCAGCTTAGGTATGAACACTGAAGCTTTCTTT
>NA|TRBJ1-2|TRBV7-9|TRBD1
CASIITGADGYTF
TGTGCCAGCATCATAACAGGGGCAGATGGCTACACCTTC
>NA|TRBJ1-3|TRBV30|NA
CAWNLPFSTIYF
TGTGCCTGGAATCTTCCATTTTCCACCATATATTTT
>NA|TRBJ2-5|TRBV12-3/TRBV12-4|TRBD1
CASSFVGGETQYF
TGTGCCAGCAGTTTCGTAGGGGGCGAGACCCAGTACTTC
>NA|TRBJ1-3|TRBV5-4|NA
CASTTGSGNTIYF
TGTGCCAGCACAACAGGGTCTGGAAACACCATATATTTT
>NA|TRBJ2-3|TRBV9|NA
CASSVGRLSTDTQYF
TGTGCCAGCAGCGTAGGGCGACTAAGCACAGATACGCAGTATTTT
>once|TRBJ1-6|TRBV19|TRBD1
CASSSGTGPSPLHF
TGTGCCAGTAGTTCCGGGACAGGGCCTTCACCCCTCCACTTT
>NA|TRBJ2-1|TRBV19|NA
CASSISGDRGGGEQFF
TGTGCCAGTAGTATATCAGGGGATCGGGGAGGCGGTGAGCAGTTCTTC
>NA|TRBJ2-3|TRBV18|NA
CASSPNFQSTDTQYF
TGTGCCAGCTCACCAAACTTCCAAAGCACAGATACGCAGTATTTT
>NA|TRBJ2-2|TRBV5-6|NA
CASSPLDGSGELFF
TGTGCCAGCAGCCCGCTAGATGGGTCCGGGGAGCTGTTTTTT